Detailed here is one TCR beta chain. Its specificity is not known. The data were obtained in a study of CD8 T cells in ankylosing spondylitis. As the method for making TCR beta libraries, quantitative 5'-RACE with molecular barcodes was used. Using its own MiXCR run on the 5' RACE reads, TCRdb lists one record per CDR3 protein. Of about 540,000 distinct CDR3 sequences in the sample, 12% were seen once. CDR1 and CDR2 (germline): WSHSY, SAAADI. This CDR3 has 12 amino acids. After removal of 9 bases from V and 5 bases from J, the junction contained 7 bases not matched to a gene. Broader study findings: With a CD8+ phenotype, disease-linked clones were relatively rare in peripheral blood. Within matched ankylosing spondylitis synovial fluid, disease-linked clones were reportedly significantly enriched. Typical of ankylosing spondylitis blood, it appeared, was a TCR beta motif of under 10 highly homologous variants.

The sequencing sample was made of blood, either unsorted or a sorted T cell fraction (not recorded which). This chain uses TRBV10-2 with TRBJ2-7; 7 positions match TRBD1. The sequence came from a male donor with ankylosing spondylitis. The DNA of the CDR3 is TGCGCCAGAAGTCACAGGGGCGACGAGCAGTACTTC. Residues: CARSHRGDEQYF.